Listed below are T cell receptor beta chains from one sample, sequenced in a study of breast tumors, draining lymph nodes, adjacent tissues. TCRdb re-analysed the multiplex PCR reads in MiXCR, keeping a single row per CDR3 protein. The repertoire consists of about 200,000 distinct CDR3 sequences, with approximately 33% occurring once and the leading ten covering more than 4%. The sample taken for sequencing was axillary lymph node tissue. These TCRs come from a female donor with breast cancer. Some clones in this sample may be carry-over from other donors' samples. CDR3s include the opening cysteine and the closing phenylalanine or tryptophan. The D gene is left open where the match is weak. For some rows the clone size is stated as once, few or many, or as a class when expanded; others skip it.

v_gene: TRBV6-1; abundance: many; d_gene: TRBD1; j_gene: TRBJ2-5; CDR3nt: TGTGCCAGCAGTCGGGGACAGGGGACTCAAGAGACCCAGTACTTC; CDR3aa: CASSRGQGTQETQYF
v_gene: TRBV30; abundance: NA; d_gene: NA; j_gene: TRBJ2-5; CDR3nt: TGTGCCTGGAATGGGTTCGGGTGGGGGGAGACCCAGTACTTC; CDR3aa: CAWNGFGWGETQYF
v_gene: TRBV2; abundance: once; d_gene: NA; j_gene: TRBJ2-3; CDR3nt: TGTGCCAGCAGTGGAGGAGCGGGTCCAGATACGCAGTATTTT; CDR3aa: CASSGGAGPDTQYF
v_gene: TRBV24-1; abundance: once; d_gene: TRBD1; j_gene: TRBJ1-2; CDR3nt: TGTGCCATCCCGGGACAGGGGTCGGGTGGCTACACCTTC; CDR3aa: CAIPGQGSGGYTF
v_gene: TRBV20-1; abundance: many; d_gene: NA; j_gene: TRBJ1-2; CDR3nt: TGCAGTGCTAGAGATCGTACCGACCCCTATGGCTACACCTTC; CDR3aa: CSARDRTDPYGYTF
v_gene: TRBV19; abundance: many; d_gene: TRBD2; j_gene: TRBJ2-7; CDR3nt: TGTGCCAGTAGTAACATGGGGCGGGGGACCCACTACGAGCAGTACTTC; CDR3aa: CASSNMGRGTHYEQYF
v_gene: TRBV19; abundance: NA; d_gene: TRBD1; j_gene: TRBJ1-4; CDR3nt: TGTGCCAGTAGACCGACAGGGTCTAATGAAAAACTGTTTTTT; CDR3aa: CASRPTGSNEKLFF
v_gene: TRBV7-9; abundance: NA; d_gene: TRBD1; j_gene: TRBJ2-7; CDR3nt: TGTGCCAGCAGCGCCGGGACAGCTTCCTACGAGCAGTACTTC; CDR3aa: CASSAGTASYEQYF
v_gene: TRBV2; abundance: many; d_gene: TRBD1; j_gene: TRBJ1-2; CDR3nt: TGTGCCAGCACCGGGACAGGGTTTGGCTACACCTTC; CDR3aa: CASTGTGFGYTF
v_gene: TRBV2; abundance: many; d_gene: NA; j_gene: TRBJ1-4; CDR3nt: TGTGCCAGCACGGAGGGAGGGGTATTCGAAAAACTGTTTTTT; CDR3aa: CASTEGGVFEKLFF
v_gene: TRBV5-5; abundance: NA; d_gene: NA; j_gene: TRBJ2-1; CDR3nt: TGTGCCAGCAGCCAGGACGTCTATGGCTACAATGAGCAGTTCTTC; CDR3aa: CASSQDVYGYNEQFF
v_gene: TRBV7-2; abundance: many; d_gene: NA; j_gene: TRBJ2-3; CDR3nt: TGTGCCAGCAGCTCGGCCGGGACAAGGGTTACAGATACGCAGTATTTT; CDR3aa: CASSSAGTRVTDTQYF
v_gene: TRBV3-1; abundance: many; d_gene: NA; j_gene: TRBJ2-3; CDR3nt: TGTGCCAGCAGCCAAGGCGCAGATACGCAGTATTTT; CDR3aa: CASSQGADTQYF
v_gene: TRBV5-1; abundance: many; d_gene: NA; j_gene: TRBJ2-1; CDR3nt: TGCGCCAGCAGCTTGGGATTGGGGATTAATGAGCAGTTCTTC; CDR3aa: CASSLGLGINEQFF
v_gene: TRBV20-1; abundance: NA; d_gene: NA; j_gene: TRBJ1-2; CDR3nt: TGCAGTGCTAGAGGTAGTAGCGGCTACACCTTC; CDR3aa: CSARGSSGYTF
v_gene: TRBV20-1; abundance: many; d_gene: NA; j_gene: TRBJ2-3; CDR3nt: TGCAGTGCTAGTCGAGATACGCAGTATTTT; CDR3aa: CSASRDTQYF
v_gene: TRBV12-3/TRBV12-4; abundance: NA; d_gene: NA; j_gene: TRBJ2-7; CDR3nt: TGTGCCAGCAGTTTACAGGGTAGCTCCTACGAGCAGTACTTC; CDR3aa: CASSLQGSSYEQYF
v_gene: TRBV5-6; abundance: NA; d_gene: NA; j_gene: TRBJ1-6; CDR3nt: TGTGTCAGCAGCGCCCAGTACTCACCCCTCCACTTT; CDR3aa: CVSSAQYSPLHF
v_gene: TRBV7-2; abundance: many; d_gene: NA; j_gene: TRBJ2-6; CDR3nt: TGTGCCAGCAGCGGTCGTGGTCAGGGATCCCCTGGGGCCAACGTCCTGACTTTC; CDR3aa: CASSGRGQGSPGANVLTF
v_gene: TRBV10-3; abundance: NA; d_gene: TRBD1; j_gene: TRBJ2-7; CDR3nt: TGTGCCATCAGTGAGTCGCTTGGGACAGGGGCCCCCTACGAGCAGTACTTC; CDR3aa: CAISESLGTGAPYEQYF
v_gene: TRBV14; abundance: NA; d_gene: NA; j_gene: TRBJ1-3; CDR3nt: TGTGGCAGCAGCCAAGGAGGTGGCCTGTGGAACACCGTATATTTT; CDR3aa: CGSSQGGGLWNTVYF
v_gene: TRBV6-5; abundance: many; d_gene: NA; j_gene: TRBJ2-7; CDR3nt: TGTGCCAGCAGTTACTCTTGGGACGCCCAGGAGCAGTACTTC; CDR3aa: CASSYSWDAQEQYF
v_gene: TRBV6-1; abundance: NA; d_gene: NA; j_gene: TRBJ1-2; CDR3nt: TGTGCCAGCAGTGAAGTGATGTACCCCTACTATGGCTACACCTTC; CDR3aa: CASSEVMYPYYGYTF
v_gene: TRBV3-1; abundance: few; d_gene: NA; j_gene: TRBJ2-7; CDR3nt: TGTGCCAGCAGCCTCCAAGGCACCCCCGAGCAGTACTTC; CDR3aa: CASSLQGTPEQYF
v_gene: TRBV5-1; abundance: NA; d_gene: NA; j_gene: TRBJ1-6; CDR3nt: TGCGCCAGCAGCTTGGCCGGGACTAATTCCCCCCTCCACTTT; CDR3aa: CASSLAGTNSPLHF
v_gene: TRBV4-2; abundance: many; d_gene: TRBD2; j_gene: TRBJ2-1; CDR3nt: TGTGCCAGCAGCCCTGGCCTAGCGGGAGGTTCCTACAATGAGCAGTTCTTC; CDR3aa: CASSPGLAGGSYNEQFF
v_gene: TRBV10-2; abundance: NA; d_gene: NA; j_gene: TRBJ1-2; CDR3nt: TGCGCCAGCAGTGAGTCCTTTAACTATGGCTACACCTTC; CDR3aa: CASSESFNYGYTF
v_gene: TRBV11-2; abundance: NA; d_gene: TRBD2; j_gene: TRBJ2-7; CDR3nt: TGTGCCAGCAGCATACTCACTAGCGGGAGGGCATACGAGCAGTACTTC; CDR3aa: CASSILTSGRAYEQYF
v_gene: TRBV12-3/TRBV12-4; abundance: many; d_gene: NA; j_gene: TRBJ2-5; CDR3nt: TGTGCCAGCAGTTTTGGAACGTCCAAGACCCAGTACTTC; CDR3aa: CASSFGTSKTQYF
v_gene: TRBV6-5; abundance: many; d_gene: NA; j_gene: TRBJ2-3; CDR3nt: TGTGCCAGCAGTAGGCAGTACACAGATACGCAGTATTTT; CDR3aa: CASSRQYTDTQYF
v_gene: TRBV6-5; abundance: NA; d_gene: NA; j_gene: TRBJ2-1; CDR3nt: TGTGCCAGCAGTCCTGAGAGGACTGAGCAGTTCTTC; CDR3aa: CASSPERTEQFF
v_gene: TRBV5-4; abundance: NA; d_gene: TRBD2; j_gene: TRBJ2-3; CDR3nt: TGTGCCAGCAGCCCCACTCGGTCGGGACTAGCGGCAGATACGCAGTATTTT; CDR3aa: CASSPTRSGLAADTQYF
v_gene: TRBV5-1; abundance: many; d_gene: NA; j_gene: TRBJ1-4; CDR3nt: TGCGCCAGCAGCTTGGCGGCGGCAGGGAGTGAAAAACTGTTTTTT; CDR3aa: CASSLAAAGSEKLFF
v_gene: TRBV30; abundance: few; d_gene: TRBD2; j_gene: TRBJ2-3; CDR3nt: TGTGCCTGGAGTAGCGCTAGCGGGAGTATAGATACGCAGTATTTT; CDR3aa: CAWSSASGSIDTQYF
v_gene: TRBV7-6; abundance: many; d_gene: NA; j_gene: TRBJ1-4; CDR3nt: TGTGCCAGCAGCTTAAGGGCAGGGCAGGCTAATGAAAAACTGTTTTTT; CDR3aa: CASSLRAGQANEKLFF
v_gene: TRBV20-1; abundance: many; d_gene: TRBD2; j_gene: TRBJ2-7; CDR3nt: TGCAGTGCTAGGGGGCTAGCGGGAGGGCCCGAGCAGTACTTC; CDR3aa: CSARGLAGGPEQYF
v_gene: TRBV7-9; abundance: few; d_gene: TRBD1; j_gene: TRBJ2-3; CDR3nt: TGTGCCAGCAGTTTTGAAGGGACAGGGGGCCTTATTGGCACAGATACGCAGTATTTT; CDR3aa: CASSFEGTGGLIGTDTQYF
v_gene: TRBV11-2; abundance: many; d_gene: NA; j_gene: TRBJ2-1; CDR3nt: TGTGCCAGCAGACCCTCAGGGTACAATGAGCAGTTCTTC; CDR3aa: CASRPSGYNEQFF
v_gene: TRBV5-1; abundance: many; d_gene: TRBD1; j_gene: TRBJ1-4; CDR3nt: TGCGCCAGCAGCGGGGGACAGTATAATGAAAAACTGTTTTTT; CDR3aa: CASSGGQYNEKLFF
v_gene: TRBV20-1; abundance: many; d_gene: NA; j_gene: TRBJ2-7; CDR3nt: TGCAGTGCTAGTGGGGGGGCCCCCTACGAGCAGTACTTC; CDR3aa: CSASGGAPYEQYF
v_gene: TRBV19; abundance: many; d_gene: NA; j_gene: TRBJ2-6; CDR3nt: TGTGCCACAGGGTACGGGGCCAACGTCCTGACTTTC; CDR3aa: CATGYGANVLTF
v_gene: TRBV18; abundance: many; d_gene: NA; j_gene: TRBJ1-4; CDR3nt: TGTGCCAGCTCACCAATTGGAGATGCTGAAAAACTGTTTTTT; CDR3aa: CASSPIGDAEKLFF
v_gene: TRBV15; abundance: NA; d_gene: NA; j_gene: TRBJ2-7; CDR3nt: TGTGCCACCAGCAGAGTATACGGCCCGTACCCCTACGAGCAGTACTTC; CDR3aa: CATSRVYGPYPYEQYF
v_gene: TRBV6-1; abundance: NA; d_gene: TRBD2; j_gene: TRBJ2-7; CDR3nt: TGTGCCAGCAGTCAAGCCGCAACTAGCGGGACCTACGAGCAGTACTTC; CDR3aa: CASSQAATSGTYEQYF
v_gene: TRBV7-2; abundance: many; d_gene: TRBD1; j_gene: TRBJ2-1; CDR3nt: TGTGCCAGCAGCGAAAATCAGGGGGACAATGAGCAGTTCTTC; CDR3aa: CASSENQGDNEQFF
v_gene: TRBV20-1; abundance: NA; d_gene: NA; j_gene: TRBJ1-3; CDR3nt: TGCAGTGCTAGAGTCACAGGTCGTGGAAACACCATATATTTT; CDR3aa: CSARVTGRGNTIYF
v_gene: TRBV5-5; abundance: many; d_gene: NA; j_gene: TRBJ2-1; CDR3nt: TGTGCCAGCAGCTCACCCCAGGGGTTCAATGAGCAGTTCTTC; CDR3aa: CASSSPQGFNEQFF
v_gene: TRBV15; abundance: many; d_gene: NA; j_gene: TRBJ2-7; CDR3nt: TGTGCCACCAGCAGAGAGTTCAGCTCCTACGAGCAGTACTTC; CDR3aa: CATSREFSSYEQYF
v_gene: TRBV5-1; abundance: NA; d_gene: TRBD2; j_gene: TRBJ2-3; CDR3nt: TGCGCCAGCAGCTTGCAAGCGGGGGGTAGCACAGATACGCAGTATTTT; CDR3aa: CASSLQAGGSTDTQYF
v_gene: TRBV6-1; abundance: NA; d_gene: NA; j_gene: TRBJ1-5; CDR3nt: TGTGCCAGCAGTGAAGCGCTTCCGGGGTCGGGTCAGCCCCAGCATTTT; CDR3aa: CASSEALPGSGQPQHF
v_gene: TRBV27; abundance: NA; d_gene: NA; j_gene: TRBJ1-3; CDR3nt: TGTGCCAGCAGTATCCCACAGGGACGGAGCTCTGGAAACACCATATATTTT; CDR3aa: CASSIPQGRSSGNTIYF
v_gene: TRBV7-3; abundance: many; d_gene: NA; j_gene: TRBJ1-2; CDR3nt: TGTGCCAGCAGCTTCAACCAACCCAGGGAGCGTGGCTACACCTTC; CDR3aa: CASSFNQPRERGYTF
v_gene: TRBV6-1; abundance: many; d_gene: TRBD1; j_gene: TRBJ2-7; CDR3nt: TGTGCCAGCGGTATGGGACAGAGCTACGAGCAGTACTTC; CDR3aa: CASGMGQSYEQYF
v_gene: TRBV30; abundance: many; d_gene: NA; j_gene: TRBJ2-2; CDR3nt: TGTGCCTGGGGGAGACAGGCGAACACCGGGGAGCTGTTTTTT; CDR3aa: CAWGRQANTGELFF
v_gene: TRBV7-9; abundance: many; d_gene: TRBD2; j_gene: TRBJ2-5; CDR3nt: TGTGCCAGCAGCTTAGGAGGTAGCGGGGGGCCTCAAGAGACCCAGTACTTC; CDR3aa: CASSLGGSGGPQETQYF
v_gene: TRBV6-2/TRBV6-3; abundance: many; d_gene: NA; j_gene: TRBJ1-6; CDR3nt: TGTGCCAGCACCCAGACCGGGAATTCACCCCTCCACTTT; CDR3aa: CASTQTGNSPLHF
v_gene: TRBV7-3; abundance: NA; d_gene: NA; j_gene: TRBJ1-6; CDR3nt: TGTGCCAGCAGCTTCTCCGCGAACACCGGGGGTAATTCACCCCTCCACTTT; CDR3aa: CASSFSANTGGNSPLHF